The 25 T cell receptor beta chains presented below share a single source sample, sequenced in a study of shared clonotypes between healthy human individuals. Naive CD8 cells were CD45RO-negative, positively selected for CCR7, excluding terminally differentiated effector memory CD45RA+ cells. The repertoire was sequenced with immunoSEQ multiplex PCR; TCRdb's copy has only in-frame clones and lacks some. Seen here are hundreds of thousands of clones, about 96% observed once, and the top ten hold 0.095% to 0.13%. Input material: naive CD8+ T cells sorted from blood. Receptor source: a woman aged 25 to 39 in good health.

V gene TRBV28 combines with J gene TRBJ1-2; TRBD1 matches at 11 bases. With 6 bases clipped from V and 4 bases from J, the junction kept 10 bases outside the gene matches. This CDR3 is 16 amino acids long. Germline V gene data show CDR1 as MDHEN and CDR2 as SYDVKM. CDR3 nucleotides: TGTGCCAGCAGCCCCTGGACAGGGGGCACGTCCTATGGCTACACCTTC. Amino acid sequence: CASSPWTGGTSYGYTF.

This chain joins TRBV6-1 and TRBJ2-7; D possibly matches TRBD1 or TRBD2 (5 bases each). The CDR3 extends over 15 amino acids. V was cut by 6 bases and J by 6 bases, with 21 bases left in between. CDR1 is MNHNS, CDR2 SASEGT, per germline. The CDR3 is CASRDLLGTDTEQYF. The CDR3 nucleotides are TGTGCCAGCAGAGACCTACTTGGGACGGATACCGAGCAGTACTTC.

The V call is TRBV28, the J call TRBJ2-7; the D gene is possibly TRBD2 (7 bases). V was shortened by 6 bases and J by 4 bases, with 16 bases between the two germline ends. Germline V gene lookup returns CDR1 MDHEN and CDR2 SYDVKM. CDR3 length: 14 residues. CDR3 in amino acids: CASSDTGGPYEQYF. The CDR3, as DNA: TGTGCCAGCAGCGATACGGGGGGCCCATACGAGCAGTACTTC.

A few counts support this clone. The rearrangement joins TRBV5-6 to TRBJ1-5; no firm D call. CDR1 is SGHDT and CDR2 is YYEEEE in the germline V gene. V lost 3 bases to trimming and J lost 2 bases, with 3 bases between them. The CDR3 sequence is 12 residues long. The CDR3 is CASSSGNQPQHF. The CDR3, as DNA: TGTGCCAGCAGCTCGGGCAATCAGCCCCAGCATTTT. Full variable domain (missing parts from reference TRBV5-6 and TRBJ1-5): DAGVTQSPTHLIKTRGQQVTLRCSPKSGHDTVSWYQQALGQGPQFIFQYYEEEERQRGNFPDRFSGHQFPNYSSELNVNALLLGDSALYLCASSSGNQPQHFGDGTRLSIL.

As for this clone: The identical CDR3 is also encoded by other nucleotide sequences in the sample. This chain connects TRBV5-5 to TRBJ2-7, with TRBD1 matching 7 bases. CDR1 and CDR2 from the germline V gene are SGHKS and YYEKEE (reference sequence). The V segment lost 3 bases and the J segment 4 bases; nucleotides outside the gene matches: 1. This CDR3 comprises 12 residues. CDR3: CASSWTGYEQYF. DNA of the CDR3: TGTGCCAGCAGCTGGACAGGTTACGAGCAGTACTTC.

The CDR3 DNA is TGTGCCAGCAGTGATTGGGAGAATAGCAATCAGCCCCAGCATTTT. Translated: CASSDWENSNQPQHF. The chain couples TRBV2 to TRBJ1-5; D is ambiguous. The CDR3 spans 15 residues. Germline loops: CDR1 SNHLY, CDR2 FYNNEI. V shed 3 bases and J shed 0 bases, with 9 bases lying between them.

This clone was detected once. Other DNA variants within this sample encode the same CDR3. This chain links TRBV5-4 with TRBJ2-1; 8 bases are a match to TRBD2. Germline values: CDR1 SGHNT, CDR2 YYREEE (reference sequence). The CDR3 length is 13 residues. Trimming at V came to 7 bases and at J to 6 bases, leaving 6 bases not matched to a gene. The CDR3 reads CASRLSGSNEQFF. As DNA, the CDR3 is TGTGCCAGCCGATTGAGCGGGAGCAATGAGCAGTTCTTC.

This clone was found many times. This chain links TRBV27 with TRBJ2-7; 8 nucleotides align to TRBD1. This CDR3 has 15 residues. CDR1 and CDR2 from the germline V gene are MNHEY and SMNVEV (reference sequence). The J segment lost 3 bases and the V segment lost 5 bases, leaving 9 bases of the junction unmatched. The CDR3, as DNA: TGTGCCAGCAGTGATGGACAGGGACCCTACTACGAGCAGTACTTC. Amino acid sequence: CASSDGQGPYYEQYF.

The V and J genes are TRBV5-1 and TRBJ2-3, with 11 nucleotides matching TRBD2. J lost 3 bases, V lost 4 bases, and 7 bases had no gene match. Germline V gene lookup returns CDR1 SGHRS and CDR2 YFSETQ. This CDR3 spans 16 amino acids. CDR3 bases: TGCGCCAGCAGCCAAAGACTAGCGGGACTTACAGATACGCAGTATTTT. Amino acid sequence: CASSQRLAGLTDTQYF.

V usage is TRBV2 and J usage is TRBJ2-5, with D perhaps TRBD2 (6 bases). V shed 6 bases and J shed 4 bases, with 21 bases lying between them. This CDR3 is built from 16 residues. The germline CDR1 and CDR2 sequences are SNHLY and FYNNEI. CDR3 sequence (DNA): TGTGCCAGCAGGGAATCTTCGGCCGGGAGATCAGAGACCCAGTACTTC. It encodes CASRESSAGRSETQYF. Complete variable domain (other parts from reference TRBV2 and TRBJ2-5): EPEVTQTPSHQVTQMGQEVILRCVPISNHLYFYWYRQILGQKVEFLVSFYNNEISEKSEIFDDQFSVERPDGSNFTLKIRSTKLEDSAMYFCASRESSAGRSETQYFGPGTRLLVL.

On this clone itself: Other nucleotide sequences from this sample produce the same CDR3. V gene TRBV27 combines with J gene TRBJ2-7, with TRBD2 matching 10 bases. The CDR3 totals 14 residues. The germline V gene encodes CDR1 MNHEY and CDR2 SMNVEV (reference sequence). Unmatched junction bases numbered 3, after V lost 3 bases and J lost 4 bases. CDR3 loop: CASSFLAGAYEQYF. The CDR3 bases are TGTGCCAGCAGTTTCCTAGCGGGAGCTTACGAGCAGTACTTC.

This rearrangement joins TRBV29-1 to TRBJ2-7; D is ambiguous. Germline V gives CDR1 SQVTM, CDR2 ANQGSEA. The CDR3 consists of 12 residues. V lost 2 bases, J lost 4 bases, and 9 bases lay in between. The CDR3 sequence is CSVESEGYEQYF. In DNA, the CDR3 is TGCAGCGTTGAATCGGAAGGGTACGAGCAGTACTTC.

This clone has only one observation. V and J are TRBV28 and TRBJ2-7; no clear D gene. V was shortened by 2 bases and J by 5 bases, with 4 bases between the two germline ends. The CDR3 spans 11 residues. Germline CDR1 reads MDHEN; CDR2 reads SYDVKM. CDR3: CASSLAHEQYF. The DNA of the CDR3 is TGTGCCAGCAGTTTAGCCCACGAGCAGTACTTC.

The chain combines TRBV7-9 with TRBJ2-2, with D perhaps TRBD1 (6 bases). The CDR3 contains 14 residues. Germline V gives CDR1 SEHNR, CDR2 FQNEAQ (reference sequence). V was trimmed by 5 bases and J by 4 bases, leaving 11 bases between them. The CDR3 nucleotides read TGTGCCAGCAGCCAGGGGATAAGCACCGGGGAGCTGTTTTTT. This codes for CASSQGISTGELFF.

This chain connects TRBV6-5 to TRBJ2-5; D possibly corresponds to TRBD2 (6 bases). This CDR3 is built from 14 residues. The V and J ends lost 4 bases and 5 bases respectively, with 14 bases between them. The germline V gene has CDR1 MNHEY and CDR2 SVGAGI. The CDR3 coding sequence is TGTGCCAGCAGTTTTACTAGCCCTGGGGAGACCCAGTACTTC. As protein: CASSFTSPGETQYF.

This chain connects TRBV27 to TRBJ2-3; D ambiguous. V lost 6 bases to trimming and J lost 2 bases, with 15 bases between them. CDR3 length: 15 amino acids. Looked up from germline, CDR1 is MNHEY and CDR2 is SMNVEV (reference sequence). The CDR3 nucleotides are TGTGCCAGCAGCCCCTCTGGGTTTCCCACAGATACGCAGTATTTT. Translated, it gives CASSPSGFPTDTQYF.

V usage is TRBV13 and J usage is TRBJ2-5; D is possibly TRBD1 (5 bases). The DNA end favors TRBJ2-7, so the J call may be wrong. From germline, CDR1 is PRHDT and CDR2 FYEKMQ (reference sequence). The CDR3 has 14 residues. This CDR3 is CASSLMAGFHEQYF. The CDR3 nucleotides read TGTGCCAGCAGCTTAATGGCAGGGTTCCACGAGCAGTACTTC.

The gene calls are TRBV9 and TRBJ2-7; 7 bases line up with TRBD1. The V gene end was trimmed by 0 bases and the J gene end by 3 bases; junction bases not matched to a gene: 3. The CDR3 loop spans 14 amino acids. Germline-derived CDR1 and CDR2 are SGDLS and YYNGEE. The CDR3 protein is CASSVGDSYYEQYF. Here the CDR3 DNA reads TGTGCCAGCAGCGTAGGGGACAGTTACTACGAGCAGTACTTC.

This rearrangement joins TRBV27 to TRBJ2-5; tentatively, D is TRBD1 (6 bases). The J call is uncertain, as TRBJ2-7 better fits the DNA end. The CDR3 spans 17 residues. CDR1 is MNHEY, CDR2 SMNVEV, per germline (reference sequence). Written as DNA, the CDR3 is TGTGCCAGCAGTTTAAAATGGACAGTCACTTTCTCCTACGAGCAGTACTTC. This encodes CASSLKWTVTFSYEQYF.

V and J are TRBV7-8 and TRBJ1-1; no clear D gene. The germline V gene encodes CDR1 SGHVS and CDR2 FQNEAQ. CDR3 length equals 14 residues. The V end lost 5 bases, the J end lost 6 bases, and 16 bases lay between the germline ends. The CDR3 protein is CASSLESLFPEAFF. The DNA for the CDR3 is TGTGCCAGCAGCCTGGAGTCGCTGTTTCCTGAAGCTTTCTTT.

This chain connects TRBV11-2 to TRBJ2-5; 9 bases line up with TRBD1. V trimming: 5 bases; J trimming: 1 base; junction bases outside the gene matches: 5. This CDR3 comprises 15 residues. Germline V gene lookup returns CDR1 SGHAT and CDR2 FQNNGV. The CDR3 sequence is CASSGDRDSQETQYF. As DNA, the CDR3 is TGTGCCAGCAGCGGGGACAGGGATAGCCAAGAGACCCAGTACTTC.

This CDR3 is CASSGGASGRASNEQFF. CDR3 DNA: TGTGCCAGCAGTGGTGGGGCTAGCGGGAGGGCCTCCAATGAGCAGTTCTTC. The chain employs TRBV6-1 and TRBJ2-1; 12 bases agree with TRBD2. Germline CDR1 and CDR2: MNHNS and SASEGT. This CDR3 is 17 amino acids long. The V segment lost 4 bases and the J segment 6 bases; nucleotides outside the gene matches: 10.

J is TRBJ2-7 and V is TRBV7-8; 10 bases map to TRBD1. The trim removed 4 bases at V and 4 bases at J, leaving 4 bases unmatched. Germline values: CDR1 SGHVS, CDR2 FQNEAQ. The CDR3 runs 14 residues. Written as DNA, the CDR3 is TGTGCCAGCAGCTCCCGGGACAGGGGTTACGAGCAGTACTTC. This gives the protein CASSSRDRGYEQYF.

The rearrangement uses TRBV29-1 and TRBJ1-2, with a tentative D call TRBD1 (5 bases). V gave up 4 bases and J gave up 5 bases, with 14 bases separating them. CDR1 and CDR2 (germline): SQVTM, ANQGSEA. The CDR3 is 13 amino acids. The CDR3 DNA reads as TGCAGCGTTGGGGGTAGGGGCCTATATGGCTACACCTTC. Its translation: CSVGGRGLYGYTF.

The rearrangement joins TRBV7-9 to TRBJ2-1; TRBD1 aligns across 9 bases. The CDR3 spans 15 residues. CDR1 and CDR2 (germline): SEHNR, FQNEAQ (reference sequence). Trimming removed 3 bases from V and 4 bases from J; junction bases left unmatched: 4. The DNA for the CDR3 is TGTGCCAGCAGCTTTACAGGGGGCGAGTACAATGAGCAGTTCTTC. It translates to CASSFTGGEYNEQFF.